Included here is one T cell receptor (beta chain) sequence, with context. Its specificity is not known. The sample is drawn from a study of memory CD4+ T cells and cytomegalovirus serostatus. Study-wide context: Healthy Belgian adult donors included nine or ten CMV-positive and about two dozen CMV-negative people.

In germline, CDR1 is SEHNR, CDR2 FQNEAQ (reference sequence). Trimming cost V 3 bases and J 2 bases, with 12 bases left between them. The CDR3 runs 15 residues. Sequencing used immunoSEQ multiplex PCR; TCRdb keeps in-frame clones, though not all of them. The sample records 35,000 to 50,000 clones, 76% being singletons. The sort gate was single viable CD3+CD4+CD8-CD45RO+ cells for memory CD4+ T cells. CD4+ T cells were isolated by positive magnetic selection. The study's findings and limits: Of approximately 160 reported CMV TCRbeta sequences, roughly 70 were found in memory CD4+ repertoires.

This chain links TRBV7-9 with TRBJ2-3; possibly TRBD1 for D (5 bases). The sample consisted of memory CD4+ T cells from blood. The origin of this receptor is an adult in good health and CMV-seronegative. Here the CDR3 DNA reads TGTGCCAGCAGCTTGCTTTTAGGGGACACAGATACGCAGTATTTT. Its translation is CASSLLLGDTDTQYF.